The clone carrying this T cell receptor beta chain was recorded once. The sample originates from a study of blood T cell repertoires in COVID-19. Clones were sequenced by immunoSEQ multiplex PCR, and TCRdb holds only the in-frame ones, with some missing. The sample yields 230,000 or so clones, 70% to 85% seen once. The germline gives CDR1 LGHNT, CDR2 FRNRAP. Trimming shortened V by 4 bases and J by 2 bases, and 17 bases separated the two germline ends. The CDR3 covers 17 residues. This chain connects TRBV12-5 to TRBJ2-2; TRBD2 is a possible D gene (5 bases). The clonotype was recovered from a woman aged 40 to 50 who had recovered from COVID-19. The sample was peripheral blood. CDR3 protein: CASGSTLGLENTGELFF. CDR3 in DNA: TGTGCTAGTGGTTCTACCTTAGGACTCGAAAACACCGGGGAGCTGTTTTTT.